The source of this TCR beta chain is a study of beta chain features in type 1 diabetes. Points on this clone: Its specificity is unknown.

What was sequenced were expressed TCRB transcripts, since all of the isolated RNA had been reverse transcribed. Reads from naive, central memory and regulatory T cell samples averaged roughly 3.6 million. Clones were sequenced by immunoSEQ multiplex PCR, and TCRdb holds only the in-frame ones, with some missing. The data show 110,000 to 150,000 clones, approximately 9.8% seen once. Germline assignment: CDR1 SGHVS and CDR2 FNYEAQ. V lost 4 bases to trimming and J lost 0 bases, with 13 bases between them. The CDR3 is 16 residues long. Over 95% purity was reached by all sorted populations. Study results and limitations: TCRB CDR3s from Type 1 diabetes patients were moderately but significantly shorter in all four CD4+ subsets. The study found fewer insertions and more deletions at VDJ junctions in type 1 diabetes patients.

The TCR sequence derives from a woman aged 40 to 49 in good health. Input material: central memory CD4+ T cells from blood. The chain employs TRBV7-6 and TRBJ2-1, with D unresolved. CDR3 bases: TGTGCCAGCAGCTCTCCGATCCTCAGCTCCTACAATGAGCAGTTCTTC. Protein sequence: CASSSPILSSYNEQFF.